The 26 T cell receptor beta chains reported below all come from one sample, sequenced in a study of neurological immune-mediated disorders. TCRdb re-derived calls from the 5' RACE reads in MiXCR, one entry per CDR3 protein. The sample holds 84,000 or so distinct CDR3 sequences; less than 15% are singletons and the top ten take approximately 5%. This sample's time point: longitudinal time-point 2. Sequenced: PBMCs. These receptors all come from a female donor with HTLV-1-associated myelopathy (HAM/TSP).

The rearrangement uses TRBV7-7 and TRBJ2-2; a possible D gene is TRBD1 (6 bases). Trimming stripped 4 bases from V and 2 bases from J, with 11 bases between. The CDR3 spans 15 residues. Germline assignment: CDR1 SSHAT and CDR2 FNYEAQ (reference sequence). The DNA of the CDR3 is TGTGCCAGCAGCTGGTCACAGGGAAACACCGGGGAGCTGTTTTTT. Translating it yields CASSWSQGNTGELFF.

This clonotype was picked up many times. This chain joins TRBV25-1 and TRBJ2-5; 10 bases line up with TRBD1. The germline CDR1 and CDR2 sequences are MGHDK and SYGVNS. The length of the CDR3 is 19 residues. With V trimmed by 3 bases and J by 5 bases, 18 bases remained unmatched. Here the CDR3 reads CASSDLDGDRGAPGETQYF. DNA for the CDR3: TGTGCCAGCAGTGACCTCGATGGGGACAGGGGCGCCCCGGGGGAGACCCAGTACTTC.

With regard to this clonotype: One base away lies a much larger clone, so this may be a sequencing read error. The chain carries TRBV29-1 and TRBJ2-3; 9 bases line up with TRBD1. This CDR3 has 15 amino acids. With V trimmed by 6 bases and J by 3 bases, 10 bases remained unmatched. CDR1 and CDR2 from the germline V gene are SQVTM and ANQGSEA. The CDR3 protein is CSVVAGTGNTDTQYF. The DNA of the CDR3 is TGCAGCGTGGTGGCGGGGACAGGGAATACAGATACGCAGTATTTT.

This clonotype was picked up a small number of times. The chain couples TRBV11-2 to TRBJ2-1; D ambiguous. Trimming pared 4 bases from V and 7 bases from J, leaving 14 bases between. The germline V gene has CDR1 SGHAT and CDR2 FQNNGV. There are 14 residues in the CDR3. The CDR3 DNA follows: TGTGCCAGCAGCTCGACTGGGGTGCGTAATGAGCAGTTCTTC. Translation gives CASSSTGVRNEQFF.

This clonotype came up a few times. J is TRBJ2-1 and V is TRBV20-1; 8 bases are shared with TRBD2. The CDR3 has 15 residues. With 0 bases clipped from V and 5 bases from J, the junction kept 6 bases outside the gene matches. In germline, CDR1 is DFQATT, CDR2 SNEGSKA (reference sequence). CDR3 in amino acids: CSARDYRGGDNEQFF. As DNA, the CDR3 is TGCAGTGCTAGAGATTATCGGGGGGGAGACAATGAGCAGTTCTTC.

The sample holds many counts of this clonotype. The chain is built from TRBV6-5 and TRBJ1-1; weak D call: TRBD1 (6 bases). Germline values: CDR1 MNHEY, CDR2 SVGAGI. V was pared by 6 bases and J by 0 bases, with 14 bases between. The CDR3 extends over 15 amino acids. CDR3 nucleotide sequence: TGTGCCAGCAGCCCCTTGGGGGCCATGAACACTGAAGCTTTCTTT. This gives the protein CASSPLGAMNTEAFF.

This clonotype appeared many times. This chain links TRBV5-1 with TRBJ1-2; no clear D gene. This CDR3 comprises 14 residues. V lost 0 bases to trimming and J lost 0 bases, with 6 bases between them. From germline, CDR1 is SGHRS and CDR2 YFSETQ. The CDR3 loop is CASSLDTSNYGYTF. CDR3 nucleotide sequence: TGCGCCAGCAGCTTGGACACATCTAACTATGGCTACACCTTC.

Many counts were recorded for this clonotype. The V and J genes are TRBV20-1 and TRBJ2-1; TRBD2 matches 7 bases. CDR1 and CDR2 (germline): DFQATT, SNEGSKA (reference sequence). V trimming: 4 bases; J trimming: 3 bases; junction bases outside the gene matches: 3. This CDR3 region has 13 residues. The CDR3 nucleotides are TGCAGTGCTAAAAGCGGGGACTACAATGAGCAGTTCTTC. Translating gives CSAKSGDYNEQFF.

At least ten counts were recorded for this clonotype. J is TRBJ2-2 and V is TRBV5-6; D possibly corresponds to TRBD1 (5 bases). The germline gives CDR1 SGHDT, CDR2 YYEEEE. The CDR3 spans 13 residues. With 5 bases removed from V and 6 bases from J, the gap between germline ends came to 11 bases. CDR3 sequence reads: CASRVGVAGELFF. CDR3 bases: TGTGCCAGCAGGGTAGGGGTGGCCGGGGAGCTGTTTTTT.

This clonotype was picked up many times. The CDR3 region has the DNA TGTGCCAGCAGCTTACAATCCGGGACAGCCTACAATGAGCAGTTCTTC. Translated, it gives CASSLQSGTAYNEQFF. This rearrangement joins TRBV7-2 to TRBJ2-1; 7 bases are shared with TRBD1. The V and J ends lost 2 bases and 2 bases, in that order; junction bases with no gene match: 6. The CDR3 is 16 residues long. The V gene's germline CDR1 is SGHTA and CDR2 FQGNSA.

Many counts were recorded for this clonotype. As DNA, the CDR3 is TGTGCCACCAGAGAACGGACAGTTACTTATCAGCCCCAGCATTTT. Its translation is CATRERTVTYQPQHF. The chain joins TRBV15 to TRBJ1-5, with D maybe TRBD1 (6 bases). Germline values: CDR1 LNHNV, CDR2 YYDKDF (reference sequence). V lost 6 bases and J lost 5, with 17 bases in between. This CDR3 comprises 15 residues.

This clonotype showed up many times. The gene calls are TRBV7-2 and TRBJ1-6, with D possibly TRBD1 on 6 matching bases. V lost 5 bases and J lost 7, with 12 bases in between. This CDR3 is 14 amino acids long. Germline values: CDR1 SGHTA, CDR2 FQGNSA. The CDR3 protein is CASSVDRRNSPLHF. CDR3 coding DNA: TGTGCCAGCAGCGTCGACAGGAGAAATTCACCCCTCCACTTT.

This clonotype appeared many times. This chain uses TRBV5-1 with TRBJ2-3; 11 bases map to TRBD1. Germline values: CDR1 SGHRS, CDR2 YFSETQ. This CDR3 contains 15 residues. J gave up 4 bases and V 4 bases, and 5 bases lay outside the gene matches. CDR3 DNA sequence: TGCGCCAGCAGCCCGAGGACAGGGGGCTCAGATACGCAGTATTTT. This encodes CASSPRTGGSDTQYF.

This clonotype showed up many times. The gene calls are TRBV12-3 or TRBV12-4 and TRBJ2-6, with D uncertain. The CDR3 length is 14 residues. Trimming took 5 bases from V and 2 from J, leaving 7 bases between them. The CDR3 coding sequence is TGTGCCAGCAGTCCTCCGGCTGGGGCCAACGTCCTGACTTTC. It translates to CASSPPAGANVLTF.

In this sample, this clonotype turned up once. A much larger clone differs from this one at a single base, so this may be a read error. The rearrangement links TRBV7-9 to TRBJ2-2; maybe TRBD2 (6 bases). The CDR3 covers 12 residues. The V gene's germline CDR1 is SEHNR and CDR2 FQNEAQ (reference sequence). CDR3 region: CALGGNTGELFF. The CDR3 DNA is TGTGCTCTGGGGGGTAACACCGGGGAGCTGTTTTTT.

This clonotype was counted at least ten times. The chain couples TRBV27 to TRBJ2-1, with D maybe TRBD2 (6 bases). With 6 bases removed from V and 10 bases from J, the gap between germline ends came to 10 bases. The length of the CDR3 is 11 residues. Per the germline V gene, CDR1 is MNHEY and CDR2 is SMNVEV (reference sequence). The CDR3 spells CASSLRGEQFF. CDR3 coding DNA: TGTGCCAGCAGCTTACGGGGGGAGCAGTTCTTC.

The table lists this clonotype with many counts. This chain connects TRBV11-2 to TRBJ2-7; the D is unclear. CDR3 size: 16 residues. V was trimmed by 1 base and J by 4 bases, leaving 17 bases between them. Germline V gene data show CDR1 as SGHAT and CDR2 as FQNNGV. The CDR3 DNA reads TGTGCCAGCAGCTTAGTGGGCACCCCGTACTTTTACGAGCAGTACTTC. Translated: CASSLVGTPYFYEQYF.

This clonotype was observed at least ten times. The chain employs TRBV28 and TRBJ1-2, with D tentatively TRBD1 (5 bases). Trimming cost V 2 bases and J 0 bases, with 7 bases left between them. CDR1 and CDR2 from the germline V gene are MDHEN and SYDVKM. This CDR3 contains 14 residues. CDR3 coding DNA: TGTGCCAGCAGTTTACAGGGCGCTAACTATGGCTACACCTTC. Translated: CASSLQGANYGYTF.

The chain combines TRBV28 with TRBJ2-5, with D possibly matching TRBD1 (5 bases). Looked up from germline, CDR1 is MDHEN and CDR2 is SYDVKM. The CDR3 has 13 residues. The ends were cut back, 6 bases at V and 3 bases at J, with 11 bases in the middle. CDR3 DNA sequence: TGTGCCAGCAGAAGGGGTATGGAAGAGACCCAGTACTTC. This gives the protein CASRRGMEETQYF.

This clonotype was seen many times. The genes are TRBV11-2 and TRBJ2-1; perhaps TRBD2 as D (6 bases). V was pared by 1 base and J by 1 base, with 11 bases between. CDR3 length: 16 residues. CDR1 and CDR2 (germline): SGHAT, FQNNGV. The CDR3 reads CASSLGGAGSYNEQFF. CDR3 in DNA: TGTGCCAGCAGCTTAGGCGGGGCTGGGTCCTACAATGAGCAGTTCTTC.

To note about this clonotype: A much larger clone lies one base from this, so it may be a read error. The chain combines TRBV12-3 or TRBV12-4 with TRBJ2-7, with 8 nucleotides matching TRBD1. There are 15 residues in the CDR3. Trimming at V came to 6 bases and at J to 0 bases, leaving 7 bases not matched to a gene. CDR3 amino acids: CASSPDRGSSYEQYF. The DNA of the CDR3 is TGTGCCAGCAGCCCAGACAGGGGAAGCTCCTACGAGCAGTACTTC.

The sample holds many counts of this clonotype. V gene TRBV2 combines with J gene TRBJ2-6; D remains unclear. This CDR3 is built from 14 residues. Trimming removed 6 bases from V and 2 bases from J, with 8 bases in between. CDR1 and CDR2 from the germline V gene are SNHLY and FYNNEI. This CDR3 reads CASRGPTGANVLTF. The CDR3 DNA follows: TGTGCCAGCAGAGGCCCAACTGGGGCCAACGTCCTGACTTTC.

The V and J genes are TRBV3-1 and TRBJ2-7; 7 nucleotides line up with TRBD1. J lost 1 base, V lost 0 bases, and 3 bases had no gene match. Germline-derived CDR1 and CDR2 are LGHDT and YNNKEL (reference sequence). This CDR3 spans 15 amino acids. The CDR3 protein is CASSQEATGSYEQYF. For the CDR3, the DNA is TGTGCCAGCAGCCAAGAGGCGACAGGGTCCTACGAGCAGTACTTC.

This clonotype was counted at least ten times. The chain employs TRBV20-1 and TRBJ2-7; TRBD1 agrees at 8 bases. The CDR3 is made up of 14 amino acids. The ends lost 5 bases at V and 7 bases at J; junction bases unmatched: 13. Looked up from germline, CDR1 is DFQATT and CDR2 is SNEGSKA (reference sequence). DNA of the CDR3: TGCAGTGCTGGAGGACAGGGCTCGAAACGGGAGCAGTACTTC. This sequence encodes CSAGGQGSKREQYF.

This clonotype appeared many times. The CDR3 region is CASSIIGTGNEQFF. The CDR3, as DNA: TGTGCCAGCAGCATTATAGGGACGGGTAATGAGCAGTTCTTC. The chain couples TRBV11-2 to TRBJ2-1, with D possibly called TRBD1 or TRBD2 (5 bases each). CDR1 and CDR2 (germline): SGHAT, FQNNGV. The CDR3 is 14 amino acids. V was shortened by 5 bases and J by 7 bases, with 15 bases between the two germline ends.

This clonotype was seen ten or more times. The J gene is TRBJ2-1, the V gene TRBV4-2, with D perhaps given as TRBD1 or TRBD2 (5 bases each). CDR1 and CDR2 from the germline V gene are LGHNA and YNFKEQ. The CDR3 contains 14 residues. V lost 6 bases, J lost 8 bases, and 17 bases lay in between. This CDR3 is CASSPWVATDEQFF. The DNA of the CDR3 is TGTGCCAGCAGTCCCTGGGTAGCGACAGATGAGCAGTTCTTC.